This entry lists 27 T cell receptor beta chains sequenced from one sample in a study of graft-versus-host responses after intestinal transplantation (dated by TCRdb to about 2021). The library relied on the immunoSEQ multiplex PCR assay. TCRdb's version of the immuneACCESS table is confined to in-frame rearrangements and falls short of the full clone set. An unresolved V gene accounts for under half of the shortfall where checked; the remainder is of unknown origin. This sample gives over 65,000 clones in total; 92% of them show up just once. Roughly 0.72% of the sample is in the top ten clones. The specimen comprised PBMCs, sampled 98 days after intestinal transplantation. These receptors originate from a human patient who received an intestinal transplant, so some T cells may come from the graft donor.

This chain uses TRBV19 with TRBJ2-1; D unresolved. CDR3 length equals 14 residues. Germline lookup yields CDR1 LNHDA and CDR2 SQIVND (reference sequence). V lost 2 bases to trimming and J lost 0 bases, with 5 bases between them. CDR3 amino acids: CASSISGSYNEQFF. The DNA for the CDR3 is TGTGCCAGTAGTATATCAGGCTCCTACAATGAGCAGTTCTTC.

The V and J genes are TRBV7-2 and TRBJ2-2; perhaps TRBD2 as D (6 bases). The CDR3 runs 15 residues. The germline CDR1 and CDR2 sequences are SGHTA and FQGNSA. Trimming removed 3 bases at V and 4 bases at J, with 12 bases between. The CDR3 spells CASSFRRAGTGELFF. In DNA form, the CDR3 reads TGTGCCAGCAGCTTTAGGAGGGCGGGCACCGGGGAGCTGTTTTTT.

J is TRBJ2-7 and V is TRBV11-3; 11 positions agree with TRBD1. V trimming: 1 base; J trimming: 6 bases; junction bases outside the gene matches: 2. Germline CDR1 SGHNT, CDR2 YENEEA. The CDR3 spans 14 residues. The CDR3 DNA follows: TGTGCCAGCAGCTTAGGGACAGGGGGCGTCGAGCAGTACTTC. It yields the protein CASSLGTGGVEQYF.

The V gene is TRBV6-1, the J gene TRBJ2-1, with 9 bases that match TRBD2. In germline, CDR1 is MNHNS, CDR2 SASEGT. This CDR3 region has 14 residues. The V and J ends lost 10 bases and 3 bases, in that order; junction bases with no gene match: 7. CDR3: CATQVAGVYNEQFF. The CDR3 DNA reads as TGTGCCACCCAGGTAGCGGGGGTCTACAATGAGCAGTTCTTC.

In nucleotides, the CDR3 is TGTGCCACCAGCAGCCGACGGACTTCGAATGGCTACACCTTC. This translates into CATSSRRTSNGYTF. This chain connects TRBV15 to TRBJ1-2, with D uncertain. The germline V gene has CDR1 LNHNV and CDR2 YYDKDF (reference sequence). Trimming removed 3 bases from V and 6 bases from J, with 14 bases in between. This CDR3 contains 14 residues.

The chain joins TRBV25-1 to TRBJ2-2; D may be TRBD2 (6 bases). The CDR3 sequence is 16 residues long. Trimming took off 3 bases at V and 1 base at J, with 12 bases between the two ends. The germline gives CDR1 MGHDK, CDR2 SYGVNS. The CDR3 DNA sequence: TGTGCCAGCAGTGAGTTTTCGCGGGAGAACACCGGGGAGCTGTTTTTT. Encoded protein: CASSEFSRENTGELFF.

V gene TRBV19 combines with J gene TRBJ1-5, with D possibly matching TRBD1 (6 bases). This CDR3 region has 14 residues. V shed 4 bases and J shed 5 bases, with 12 bases lying between them. Germline V CDR1 and CDR2: LNHDA, SQIVND (reference sequence). The CDR3 reads CASSTLDRYQPQHF. The CDR3, as DNA: TGTGCCAGTAGTACTCTAGACAGGTATCAGCCCCAGCATTTT.

This rearrangement joins TRBV11-2 to TRBJ2-7, with a tentative D call TRBD1 (5 bases). Germline V CDR1 and CDR2: SGHAT, FQNNGV. Trimming left V 5 bases short and J 3 bases short, with 14 bases between. This CDR3 has 14 residues. CDR3 nucleotides: TGTGCCAGCAGCAGGGGCTTAAACGTCTACGAGCAGTACTTC. The encoded protein is CASSRGLNVYEQYF. The full variable domain, completed using reference TRBV11-2 and TRBJ2-7, is EAGVAQSPRYKIIEKRQSVAFWCNPISGHATLYWYQQILGQGPKLLIQFQNNGVVDDSQLPKDRFSAERLKGVDSTLKIQPAKLEDSAVYLCASSRGLNVYEQYFGPGTRLTVT.

The rearrangement joins TRBV6-6 to TRBJ2-7; TRBD2 is a possible D gene (6 bases). V lost 4 bases to trimming and J lost 3 bases, with 13 bases between them. The germline gives CDR1 MNHNY, CDR2 SVGAGI (reference sequence). CDR3 length equals 14 residues. The DNA for the CDR3 is TGTGCCAGCAGTTTCGCGGGGTCGGGCTACGAGCAGTACTTC. As protein: CASSFAGSGYEQYF.

This clone was counted between two and nine times. This sequence joins TRBV6-5 and TRBJ1-6; 7 bases match TRBD1. Trimming removed 0 bases from V and 6 bases from J; junction bases left unmatched: 5. Germline V gives CDR1 MNHEY, CDR2 SVGAGI. CDR3 length equals 16 residues. DNA for the CDR3: TGTGCCAGCAGTTACTCGACGACAGGGAGTAATTCACCCCTCCACTTT. Protein: CASSYSTTGSNSPLHF.

V usage is TRBV6-5 and J usage is TRBJ2-2; D is possibly TRBD2 (5 bases). The CDR3 is made up of 13 amino acids. Germline loops: CDR1 MNHEY, CDR2 SVGAGI. V was clipped by 5 bases and J by 6 bases, with 10 bases between them. The CDR3: CASSEGSAGELFF. The CDR3 DNA reads TGTGCCAGCAGTGAAGGTAGCGCCGGGGAGCTGTTTTTT.

This clone was picked up a small number of times. This chain connects TRBV5-1 to TRBJ2-2; tentative D call: TRBD2 (5 bases). Trimming left V 0 bases short and J 1 base short, with 7 bases between. CDR1 and CDR2 (germline): SGHRS, YFSETQ. This CDR3 comprises 15 residues. The DNA for the CDR3 is TGCGCCAGCAGCTTGGACGGGATGAACACCGGGGAGCTGTTTTTT. Protein product: CASSLDGMNTGELFF.

This clone has only one observation. The V call is TRBV7-8, the J call TRBJ2-3, with 9 bases that match TRBD2. Germline CDR1 SGHVS, CDR2 FQNEAQ. V shed 2 bases and J 2 bases; nucleotides not matched to a gene: 5. CDR3 length equals 16 residues. CDR3 protein: CASSLFLAGFTDTQYF. The CDR3 nucleotides are TGTGCCAGCAGCTTATTTCTAGCGGGATTCACAGATACGCAGTATTTT.

Only one count was recorded for this clone. This chain connects TRBV6-5 to TRBJ2-3; 12 bases are shared with TRBD2. The CDR3 loop spans 16 amino acids. Germline V gene data show CDR1 as MNHEY and CDR2 as SVGAGI. V was pared by 2 bases and J by 3 bases, with 3 bases of the junction left unmatched. The CDR3 bases are TGTGCCAGCAGTTACACCCTAGCGGGGGGGACAGATACGCAGTATTTT. It codes for CASSYTLAGGTDTQYF.

V is TRBV4-1 and J is TRBJ2-5; maybe TRBD2 (5 bases). CDR3 length: 14 residues. From germline, CDR1 is MGHRA and CDR2 YSYEKL. Trimming stripped 0 bases from V and 4 bases from J, with 9 bases between. CDR3 sequence reads: CASSQDGSAETQYF. The DNA for the CDR3 is TGCGCCAGCAGCCAAGATGGTAGCGCAGAGACCCAGTACTTC.

The rearrangement joins TRBV10-3 to TRBJ1-2; D call uncertain. Trimming shortened V by 0 bases and J by 6 bases, and 14 bases separated the two germline ends. CDR3 length: 15 residues. The germline CDR1 and CDR2 sequences are ENHRY and SYGVKD. In DNA, the CDR3 is TGTGCCATCAGTGAGTCGATCATGGTGGTGGATGGCTACACCTTC. This encodes CAISESIMVVDGYTF.

The chain has TRBV2 and TRBJ2-3; TRBD2 matches 11 bases. CDR1 is SNHLY and CDR2 is FYNNEI in the germline V gene. V trimming: 6 bases; J trimming: 3 bases; junction bases outside the gene matches: 14. This CDR3 region has 18 residues. CDR3 loop: CASRPSYLAGGLTDTQYF. In DNA, the CDR3 is TGTGCCAGCAGGCCTAGTTATCTAGCGGGGGGCCTAACAGATACGCAGTATTTT.

This chain joins TRBV21-1 and TRBJ2-7; the table's TRBD1 call for D was not verified on the DNA. TRBV21-1 is a listed pseudogene. This CDR3 spans 14 amino acids. CDR3 coding DNA: TGTGCCAGCAGCCCCCCGACAGGGATCTACGAGCAGTACTTC. Encoded protein: CASSPPTGIYEQYF.

J is TRBJ1-3 and V is TRBV6-6, with 8 bases aligning to TRBD1. The J segment lost 4 bases and the V segment lost 6 bases, leaving 5 bases of the junction unmatched. Per germline, CDR1 MNHNY and CDR2 SVGAGI (reference sequence). The CDR3 runs 14 residues. CDR3 sequence reads: CASSPGQAGNTIYF. CDR3 coding DNA: TGTGCCAGCAGCCCGGGACAGGCCGGAAACACCATATATTTT.

The CDR3 is CASSEGQRGAEAFF. CDR3 in DNA: TGTGCCAGCAGTGAAGGACAGCGGGGTGCTGAAGCTTTCTTT. V is TRBV2 and J is TRBJ1-1; TRBD1 might be the D (5 bases). Trimming took 1 base from V and 6 from J, leaving 12 bases between them. Germline V CDR1 and CDR2: SNHLY, FYNNEI. The CDR3 is 14 amino acids.

V and J are TRBV5-1 and TRBJ2-1; no clear D. The CDR3 runs 12 residues. Germline-derived CDR1 and CDR2 are SGHRS and YFSETQ. Trimming shortened V by 0 bases and J by 6 bases, and 4 bases separated the two germline ends. CDR3 sequence (DNA): TGCGCCAGCAGCTTGGGGGGCAATGAGCAGTTCTTC. This sequence encodes CASSLGGNEQFF.

The chain has TRBV6-1 and TRBJ2-7; 13 bases are a match to TRBD2. Germline CDR1 is MNHNS and CDR2 is SASEGT. The CDR3 is made up of 14 amino acids. V gave up 5 bases and J gave up 5 bases; unmatched junction bases: 3. DNA for the CDR3: TGTGCCAGCAGTAGGACTAGCGGGGGCCACGAGCAGTACTTC. It translates to CASSRTSGGHEQYF.

This clone was counted only a few times. This same CDR3 is encoded by further DNA sequences in the sample. The V and J genes are TRBV5-4 and TRBJ1-6; 9 bases line up with TRBD1. The germline V gene has CDR1 SGHNT and CDR2 YYREEE (reference sequence). The CDR3 loop spans 14 amino acids. Losses at the gene ends were 3 bases for V and 6 bases for J; bases not matched to a gene: 1. The CDR3 region is CASSWDRVNSPLHF. In nucleotides, the CDR3 is TGTGCCAGCAGCTGGGACAGGGTTAATTCACCCCTCCACTTT.

V gene TRBV5-6 combines with J gene TRBJ2-4; D is possibly TRBD1 (6 bases). This CDR3 has 14 amino acids. The germline V and J ends were trimmed by 0 bases and 9 bases, with 13 bases remaining between them. The germline V gene encodes CDR1 SGHDT and CDR2 YYEEEE. CDR3 DNA: TGTGCCAGCAGCTTGGCCCGACAGGTAAGCATTCAGTACTTC. Protein product: CASSLARQVSIQYF.

This clone has a single count. This chain connects TRBV4-1 to TRBJ2-1, with 7 nucleotides matching TRBD2. The length of the CDR3 is 18 residues. J gave up 2 bases and V 0 bases, and 10 bases lay outside the gene matches. Germline lookup yields CDR1 MGHRA and CDR2 YSYEKL. The CDR3 protein is CASSQDLGAGVPYNEQFF. CDR3 bases: TGCGCCAGCAGCCAAGATCTTGGGGCGGGAGTCCCCTACAATGAGCAGTTCTTC.

V usage is TRBV2 and J usage is TRBJ1-3; D call uncertain. From germline, CDR1 is SNHLY and CDR2 FYNNEI. Trimming took off 4 bases at V and 9 bases at J, with 13 bases between the two ends. The CDR3 spans 13 residues. This CDR3 reads CASSGAEFGTIYF. The CDR3, as DNA: TGTGCCAGCAGTGGGGCTGAATTCGGCACCATATATTTT.

About this clone: One junction end does not reproduce the germline sequence, and a read error may be involved. The rearrangement joins TRBV5-6 to TRBJ2-3, with D possibly being TRBD1 or TRBD2 (5 bases each). The CDR3 length is 17 residues. Germline CDR1 and CDR2: SGHDT and YYEEEE. DNA for the CDR3: TGTACCAGCAGCTTTTCTTCACGGGGCTGGAGCACAGATACGCAGTATTTT. This encodes CTSSFSSRGWSTDTQYF.